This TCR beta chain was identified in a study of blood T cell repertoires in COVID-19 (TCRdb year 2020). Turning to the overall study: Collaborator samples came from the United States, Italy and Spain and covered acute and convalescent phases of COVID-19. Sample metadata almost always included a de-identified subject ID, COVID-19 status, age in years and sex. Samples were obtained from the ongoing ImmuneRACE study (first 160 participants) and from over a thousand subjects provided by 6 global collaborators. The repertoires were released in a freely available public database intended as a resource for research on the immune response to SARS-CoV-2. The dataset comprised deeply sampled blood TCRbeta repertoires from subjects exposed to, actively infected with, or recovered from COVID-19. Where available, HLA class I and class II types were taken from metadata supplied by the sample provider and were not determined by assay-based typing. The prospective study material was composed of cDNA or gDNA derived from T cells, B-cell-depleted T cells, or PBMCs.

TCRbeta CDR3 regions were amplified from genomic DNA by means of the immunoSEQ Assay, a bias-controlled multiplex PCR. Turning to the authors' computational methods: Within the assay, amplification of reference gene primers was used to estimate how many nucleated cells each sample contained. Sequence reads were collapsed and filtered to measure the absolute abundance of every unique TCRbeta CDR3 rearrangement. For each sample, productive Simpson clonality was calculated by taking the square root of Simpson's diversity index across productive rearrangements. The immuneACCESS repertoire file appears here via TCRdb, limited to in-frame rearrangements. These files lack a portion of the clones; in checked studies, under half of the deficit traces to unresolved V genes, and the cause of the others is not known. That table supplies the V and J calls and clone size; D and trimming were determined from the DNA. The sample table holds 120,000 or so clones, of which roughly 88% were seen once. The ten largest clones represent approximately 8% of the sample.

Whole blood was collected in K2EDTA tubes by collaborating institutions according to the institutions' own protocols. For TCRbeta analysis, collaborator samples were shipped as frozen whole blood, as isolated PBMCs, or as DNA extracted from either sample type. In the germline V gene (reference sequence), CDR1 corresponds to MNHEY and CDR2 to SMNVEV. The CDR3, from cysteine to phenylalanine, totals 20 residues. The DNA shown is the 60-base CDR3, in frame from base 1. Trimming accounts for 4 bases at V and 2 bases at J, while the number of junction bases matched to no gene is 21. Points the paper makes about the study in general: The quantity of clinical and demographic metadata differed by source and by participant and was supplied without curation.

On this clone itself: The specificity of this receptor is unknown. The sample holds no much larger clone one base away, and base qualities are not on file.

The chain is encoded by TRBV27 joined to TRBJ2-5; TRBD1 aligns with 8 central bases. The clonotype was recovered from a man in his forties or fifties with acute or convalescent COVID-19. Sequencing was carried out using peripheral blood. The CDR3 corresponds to CASSSTGGRSFSAYQETQYF. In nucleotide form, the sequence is TGTGCCAGCAGTTCAACAGGGGGAAGGAGCTTTTCGGCTTATCAAGAGACCCAGTACTTC.